A single TCR beta chain is shown here with its context. Specified time point: after neoadjuvant nivolumab, at surgical resection. The sample is drawn from a study of neoadjuvant anti-PD-1 for oral cavity cancer. This CDR3 comprises 15 residues. Trimming took off 1 base at V and 0 bases at J, with 10 bases between the two ends. Germline CDR1 reads LGHNA; CDR2 reads YSLEER. The repertoire was sequenced with immunoSEQ multiplex PCR; TCRdb's copy has only in-frame clones and lacks some. The table has over 25,000 clones, about 80% seen once. The chain uses TRBV4-3 and TRBJ2-7, with a tentative D call TRBD2 (5 bases). This sequence originates from a person aged 40 to 85 with oral cavity squamous cell carcinoma. The sequencing here drew on PBMCs, taken after nivolumab (anti-PD-1) treatment. Here the CDR3 DNA reads TGCGCCAGCAGCCAAGGATCGGGGTCCTCCTACGAGCAGTACTTC. It encodes CASSQGSGSSYEQYF.